This T cell receptor (beta chain) originates from a study of blood T cell repertoires in COVID-19. In the study overall: The United States, Italy and Spain provided the acute and convalescent COVID-19 samples. From T cells, B-cell-depleted T cells, or PBMCs came the material, which was cDNA or gDNA.

Those enrolled in Seattle joined during active infection and were followed longitudinally afterward. The repertoire was sequenced with immunoSEQ multiplex PCR; TCRdb's copy has only in-frame clones and lacks some. The data show about 200,000 clones, around 79% seen once. Looked up from germline, CDR1 is SGHDT and CDR2 is YYEEEE. The CDR3 spans 14 residues. Trimming removed 4 bases from V and 4 bases from J, with 12 bases in between. The V call is TRBV5-6, the J call TRBJ1-3, with D maybe TRBD1 (5 bases). The sequence derives from a woman aged 40-49 years with COVID-19, enrolled during active disease. Sequenced: peripheral blood. The chain's CDR3 is CASSEQGAGNTIYF. CDR3 coding DNA: TGTGCCAGCAGCGAGCAGGGTGCGGGAAACACCATATATTTT.